The rows below give T cell receptor beta chains drawn from one sample of a study of vaccination and CD4 T cells after COVID-19. TCRdb used MiXCR to reprocess the PCR reads, holding one entry per CDR3 protein. The sample gives 20,000 to 25,000 distinct CDR3 sequences, 35% to 40% of which show up once; roughly 5.2% is in the top ten. Their recognized antigens are unknown. The sequences come from CD4+ T cells from blood, cultured in vitro, collected before SARS-CoV-2 vaccination. These TCRs come from a human donor who had recovered from COVID-19. The CDR3 runs from the conserved cysteine through the conserved F or W. A D gene is named only where the DNA matches it firmly. Where a row states a size, it is once, few, many or the class of an expanded clone; other rows omit it.

D gene	clone size	V gene	J gene	CDR3 DNA	CDR3 protein
-	-	TRBV7-2	TRBJ1-2	TGTGCCAGCAGCTCCTCGGGGGGGGACTATGGCTACACCTTC	CASSSSGGDYGYTF
-	-	TRBV2	TRBJ1-6	TGTGCCGGCAGTTCCCAGGGTCTAGAATCACCCCTCCACTTT	CAGSSQGLESPLHF
TRBD1	-	TRBV7-9	TRBJ2-5	TGTGCCAGCAGCTACAGGGGTCTTAGCCCTTTAGAGACCCAGTACTTC	CASSYRGLSPLETQYF
-	-	TRBV9	TRBJ1-1	TGTGCCAGCAGCGTCCGCACGAACACTGAAGCTTTCTTT	CASSVRTNTEAFF
-	-	TRBV6-5	TRBJ2-7	TGTGCCAGCAGTTACTCGATAAGGGGTCTCTCCTACGAGCAGTACTTC	CASSYSIRGLSYEQYF
-	-	TRBV30	TRBJ1-5	TGTGCCTGGACGGGCGGGGATGCTCAGCCCCAGCATTTT	CAWTGGDAQPQHF
TRBD2	-	TRBV7-3	TRBJ2-2	TGTGCCAGCACAGCGGGGACCGGGGAGCTGTTTTTT	CASTAGTGELFF
TRBD2	few	TRBV5-1	TRBJ2-3	TGCGCCAGCAGCTTCACCGGGACTAGCGGGTCAGATACGCAGTATTTT	CASSFTGTSGSDTQYF
TRBD1	-	TRBV7-2	TRBJ1-6	TGTGCCAGCAGCTTACCGGGACAGGTCTTTGGCTCCTATAATTCACCCCTCCACTTT	CASSLPGQVFGSYNSPLHF
TRBD1	-	TRBV4-3	TRBJ1-2	TGCGCCAGCACCCCCACCAGAGACAGGGACTATGGCTACACCTTC	CASTPTRDRDYGYTF
-	-	TRBV24-1	TRBJ2-6	TGTGCCACCAGTAAGGGTTCTGGGGCCAACGTCCTGACTTTC	CATSKGSGANVLTF
-	-	TRBV7-9	TRBJ1-1	TGTGCCAGCAGCTACCACTCGGGTTGGAACACTGAAGCTTTCTTT	CASSYHSGWNTEAFF
-	few	TRBV30	TRBJ1-2	TGTGCCGCCAACCCCAAGGGCTATGGCTACACCTTC	CAANPKGYGYTF
-	medium-sized	TRBV20-1	TRBJ1-1	TGCAGTGCGAAAAACAGGGATGGCGGCACTGAAGCTTTCTTT	CSAKNRDGGTEAFF
TRBD1	-	TRBV27	TRBJ1-1	TGTGCCAGCAGACCCCACAGGGGGAGAGAGGAAGAGGTGAACACTGAAGCTTTCTTT	CASRPHRGREEEVNTEAFF
-	few	TRBV20-1	TRBJ1-2	TGCAGTGCTAGACCCGACGGGGGGGGAGCGGGCTACACCTTC	CSARPDGGGAGYTF